The sample holds a few counts of the clone carrying this T cell receptor beta chain. Then a second PCR, running about 6 to 12 cycles, was carried out with a sample-barcoded 5' primer and a J-beta primer mix. TCRdb redid the calling of the 5' RACE reads with MiXCR, one entry per CDR3 protein. The sample holds approximately 670,000 distinct CDR3 sequences, over 40% seen once. These data come from a study of blood T cells in healthy people across ages. CDR3 length equals 14 residues. Germline CDR1 reads SGHRS; CDR2 reads YFSETQ. Unmatched junction bases numbered 6, after V lost 4 bases and J lost 3 bases.

Material: blood. The chain employs TRBV5-1 and TRBJ2-7; 8 nucleotides line up with TRBD2. This TCR was recovered from a man at least 80 years old in good health. CDR3: CASSPRRGVYEQYF. The CDR3 nucleotides read TGCGCCAGCAGCCCCCGGCGGGGGGTCTACGAGCAGTACTTC.